The 27 T cell receptor beta chains listed next were all sequenced from one sample in a study of T cell responses to AZD1222 COVID-19 vaccine. The data were produced by immunoSEQ multiplex PCR, yet TCRdb's version contains in-frame clones alone and is incomplete. This table has approximately 190,000 clones, approximately 95% appearing once. Material: peripheral blood, obtained 28 days after the second AZD1222 dose. The receptors originated from an adult who received the AZD1222 COVID-19 vaccine.

The chain combines TRBV10-3 with TRBJ2-2; 12 bases line up with TRBD2. CDR1 is ENHRY and CDR2 is SYGVKD in the germline V gene. Germline trimming cut 6 bases from V and 5 bases from J; bases unmatched to any gene: 13. The CDR3 has 18 residues. CDR3 amino acids: CAIRTGLAGPRGTGELFF. The CDR3 DNA sequence: TGTGCCATCAGGACAGGACTAGCGGGACCTAGGGGGACCGGGGAGCTGTTTTTT.

The CDR3 DNA is TGTGCCAGCAGCTTGGTTGGCGGACCTTCACTTAACTATGGCTACACCTTC. Translated: CASSLVGGPSLNYGYTF. The chain couples TRBV5-4 to TRBJ1-2; D unresolved. The CDR3 sequence is 17 residues long. CDR1 is SGHNT, CDR2 YYREEE, per germline (reference sequence). The germline V and J ends were trimmed by 0 bases and 1 base, with 16 bases remaining between them.

This chain links TRBV7-9 with TRBJ1-1; TRBD1 matches at 9 bases. Looked up from germline, CDR1 is SEHNR and CDR2 is FQNEAQ (reference sequence). CDR3 length: 14 amino acids. Unmatched junction bases numbered 2, after V lost 5 bases and J lost 1 base. The CDR3 region has the DNA TGTGCCAGCAGCGCGGGACAGGGGAACACTGAAGCTTTCTTT. It yields the protein CASSAGQGNTEAFF. The whole variable domain, remainder taken from reference TRBV7-9 and TRBJ1-1, is DTGVSQNPRHKITKRGQNVTFRCDPISEHNRLYWYRQTLGQGPEFLTYFQNEAQLEKSRLLSDRFSAERPKGSFSTLEIQRTEQGDSAMYLCASSAGQGNTEAFFGQGTRLTVV.

V gene TRBV5-4 combines with J gene TRBJ2-3; D is possibly TRBD1 (5 bases). Looked up from germline, CDR1 is SGHNT and CDR2 is YYREEE (reference sequence). The CDR3 is 14 residues long. The germline V and J ends were trimmed by 2 bases and 0 bases, with 7 bases remaining between them. The CDR3: CASSFQGSTDTQYF. The CDR3 DNA reads TGTGCCAGCAGCTTCCAGGGAAGCACAGATACGCAGTATTTT. The full variable domain, rest sourced from reference TRBV5-4 and TRBJ2-3, is ETGVTQSPTHLIKTRGQQVTLRCSSQSGHNTVSWYQQALGQGPQFIFQYYREEENGRGNFPPRFSGLQFPNYSSELNVNALELDDSALYLCASSFQGSTDTQYFGPGTRLTVL.

The J gene is TRBJ1-1, the V gene TRBV11-3; 7 bases line up with TRBD1. Germline values: CDR1 SGHNT, CDR2 YENEEA. This CDR3 has 12 residues. The ends lost 5 bases at V and 7 bases at J; junction bases unmatched: 4. The CDR3 coding sequence is TGTGCCAGCAGCGCGCACAGGGGTGAAGCTTTCTTT. Its protein product is CASSAHRGEAFF.

CDR3 DNA: TGTGCCAGCAGCTTAGGAACCCTAGCGGGGGGGACAAATGAGCAGTTCTTC. This gives the protein CASSLGTLAGGTNEQFF. The genes are TRBV7-9 and TRBJ2-1; 12 bases are shared with TRBD2. This CDR3 is built from 17 residues. Per germline, CDR1 SEHNR and CDR2 FQNEAQ (reference sequence). After removal of 1 base from V and 7 bases from J, the junction contained 8 bases not matched to a gene.

This clone was recorded a few times. The rearrangement links TRBV10-3 to TRBJ1-2; no definite D call. The V gene lost 5 bases and the J gene lost 8 bases, with 15 bases spanning the gap. Germline V gene sequence: CDR1 ENHRY, CDR2 SYGVKD. This CDR3 has 13 amino acids. CDR3 protein: CAISLDITGGYTF. The CDR3, as DNA: TGTGCCATCAGTTTAGACATCACGGGGGGCTACACCTTC.

V is TRBV19 and J is TRBJ1-4, with TRBD1 as a possible D gene (6 bases). Trimming left V 5 bases short and J 5 bases short, with 15 bases between. Germline lookup yields CDR1 LNHDA and CDR2 SQIVND (reference sequence). The CDR3 loop spans 15 amino acids. The CDR3 is CASSPRTAPNEKLFF. The CDR3 DNA is TGTGCCAGTAGTCCCCGGACAGCCCCAAATGAAAAACTGTTTTTT.

The chain employs TRBV30 and TRBJ1-5; D not certain. The CDR3 length is 16 residues. V lost 2 bases and J 1 base, leaving 15 bases between the germline ends. The germline V gene has CDR1 GTSNPN and CDR2 SVGIG (reference sequence). CDR3 region: CAWSRQAGVSNQPQHF. The CDR3 coding sequence is TGTGCCTGGAGTCGGCAGGCCGGGGTCAGCAATCAGCCCCAGCATTTT.

The chain is built from TRBV6-1 and TRBJ1-1; D unresolved. V was shortened by 1 base and J by 8 bases, with 14 bases between the two germline ends. Germline values: CDR1 MNHNS, CDR2 SASEGT. This CDR3 comprises 14 residues. The CDR3: CASSEVRGEGEAFF. The CDR3 region has the DNA TGTGCCAGCAGTGAAGTTCGGGGTGAAGGAGAAGCTTTCTTT.

The V gene is TRBV3-1 (or the pseudogene TRBV3-2), the J gene TRBJ2-1; D call uncertain. The germline V gene encodes CDR1 LGHDT and CDR2 YNNKEL (reference sequence). V gave up 5 bases and J gave up 6 bases, with 11 bases separating them. This CDR3 region has 13 residues. Here the CDR3 DNA reads TGTGCCAGCAGCTTTCAGACGACCAATGAGCAGTTCTTC. Its translation is CASSFQTTNEQFF.

This chain connects TRBV11-3 to TRBJ2-3; 9 nucleotides match TRBD2. The CDR3 sequence is 17 residues long. V dropped 1 base and J dropped 5; count of bases not matched to a gene: 10. Germline V gene sequence: CDR1 SGHNT, CDR2 YENEEA. CDR3 amino acids: CASSLGRGGQGGDTQYF. DNA of the CDR3: TGTGCCAGCAGCTTAGGGCGGGGGGGCCAAGGAGGAGATACGCAGTATTTT. Variable domain in full (rest from reference TRBV11-3 and TRBJ2-3): EAGVVQSPRYKIIEKKQPVAFWCNPISGHNTLYWYLQNLGQGPELLIRYENEEAVDDSQLPKDRFSAERLKGVDSTLKIQPAELGDSAVYLCASSLGRGGQGGDTQYFGPGTRLTVL.

The chain uses TRBV19 and TRBJ2-3, with a possible D match to TRBD1 (6 bases). CDR3 size: 14 residues. Germline CDR1 and CDR2: LNHDA and SQIVND (reference sequence). Trimming removed 5 bases from V and 0 bases from J, with 9 bases in between. The CDR3 DNA reads TGTGCCAGTAGTTCGGGACATAGCACAGATACGCAGTATTTT. The encoded protein is CASSSGHSTDTQYF. Full variable domain (remainder filled in from reference TRBV19 and TRBJ2-3): DGGITQSPKYLFRKEGQNVTLSCEQNLNHDAMYWYRQDPGQGLRLIYYSQIVNDFQKGDIAEGYSVSREKKESFPLTVTSAQKNPTAFYLCASSSGHSTDTQYFGPGTRLTVL.

The V and J genes are TRBV6-6 and TRBJ1-5; 10 nucleotides match TRBD1. CDR1 is MNHNY, CDR2 SVGAGI, per germline (reference sequence). The CDR3 is 15 residues long. V lost 8 bases to trimming and J lost 2 bases; unmatched junction nucleotides: 6. Here the CDR3 reads CASEVGTGGNQPQHF. The CDR3, as DNA: TGTGCCAGCGAGGTAGGGACAGGGGGCAATCAGCCCCAGCATTTT.

The chain employs TRBV9 and TRBJ1-1; TRBD1 might be the D (5 bases). Germline CDR1 is SGDLS and CDR2 is YYNGEE. Between the trimmed V and J ends, which lost 0 bases and 2 bases, there was a span of 17 bases. The CDR3 contains 17 residues. The CDR3: CASSVAGRGVPNTEAFF. The CDR3 DNA is TGTGCCAGCAGCGTAGCAGGAAGGGGTGTCCCTAACACTGAAGCTTTCTTT.

The J gene is TRBJ1-6, the V gene TRBV28; D is ambiguous. The CDR3 runs 15 residues. V was trimmed by 1 base and J by 6 bases, leaving 10 bases between them. Germline CDR1 reads MDHEN; CDR2 reads SYDVKM. CDR3 DNA sequence: TGTGCCAGCAGTTTATTTAGGGCATTTAATTCACCCCTCCACTTT. It codes for CASSLFRAFNSPLHF.

The chain combines TRBV9 with TRBJ1-6, with D hard to call. Germline CDR1 SGDLS, CDR2 YYNGEE. V was clipped by 0 bases and J by 7 bases, with 14 bases between them. This CDR3 is built from 16 residues. CDR3 DNA: TGTGCCAGCAGCGTAGCTCCCTTCCCTGGGAATTCACCCCTCCACTTT. Protein product: CASSVAPFPGNSPLHF.

The chain is built from TRBV7-3 and TRBJ2-3; D perhaps matches TRBD2 (6 bases). V lost 4 bases, J lost 1 base, and 9 bases lay in between. Germline-derived CDR1 and CDR2 are SGHTA and FQGTGA. The CDR3 runs to 14 residues. The CDR3 nucleotides are TGTGCCAGCAGCTCTGGGACTGGCACAGATACGCAGTATTTT. Its translation is CASSSGTGTDTQYF.

CDR3 sequence reads: CAWSVRPGLAGGPSRTDTQYF. CDR3 DNA sequence: TGTGCCTGGAGTGTACGCCCGGGACTAGCGGGGGGGCCTTCCCGCACAGATACGCAGTATTTT. The gene calls are TRBV30 and TRBJ2-3, with TRBD2 matching 16 bases. The CDR3 extends over 21 amino acids. Germline assignment: CDR1 GTSNPN and CDR2 SVGIG (reference sequence). Germline trimming cut 0 bases from V and 1 base from J; bases unmatched to any gene: 13.

The chain uses TRBV24-1 and TRBJ1-2; D not resolved. The CDR3 has 12 amino acids. Germline assignment: CDR1 KGHDR and CDR2 SFDVKD. With 9 bases removed from V and 4 bases from J, the gap between germline ends came to 11 bases. The CDR3 loop reads CATWAIPYGYTF. In nucleotides, the CDR3 is TGTGCCACCTGGGCAATCCCCTATGGCTACACCTTC.

J is TRBJ2-1 and V is TRBV4-2; 10 bases map to TRBD2. Germline V gives CDR1 LGHNA, CDR2 YNFKEQ. There are 17 residues in the CDR3. With V trimmed by 0 bases and J by 2 bases, 4 bases remained unmatched. The CDR3 DNA reads TGTGCCAGCAGCCAAGATCTTCTAGCGGGGGCCTACAATGAGCAGTTCTTC. The encoded protein is CASSQDLLAGAYNEQFF.

The rearrangement joins TRBV19 to TRBJ2-5, with D perhaps matching TRBD2 (5 bases). The CDR3 extends over 14 amino acids. Germline V gene sequence: CDR1 LNHDA, CDR2 SQIVND (reference sequence). V lost 4 bases and J 3 bases, leaving 12 bases between the germline ends. CDR3 DNA: TGTGCCAGTAGTAAAAGCGGAGAAAAAGAGACCCAGTACTTC. Residues: CASSKSGEKETQYF.

V usage is TRBV3-1 (or the pseudogene TRBV3-2) and J usage is TRBJ2-7; D is perhaps TRBD1 (5 bases). The germline gives CDR1 LGHDT, CDR2 YNNKEL (reference sequence). Trimming took off 4 bases at V and 2 bases at J, with 6 bases between the two ends. The CDR3 is made up of 12 amino acids. The CDR3 region is CASSLQAYEQYF. The CDR3 nucleotides are TGTGCCAGCAGCCTACAGGCCTACGAGCAGTACTTC.

This chain joins TRBV5-1 and TRBJ2-7; 10 bases line up with TRBD1. Trimming cost V 5 bases and J 2 bases; bases outside gene matches: 7. Looked up from germline, CDR1 is SGHRS and CDR2 is YFSETQ. The CDR3 extends over 15 amino acids. The CDR3 reads CASRVDRGIPYEQYF. CDR3 nucleotide sequence: TGCGCCAGCAGGGTGGACAGGGGGATCCCCTACGAGCAGTACTTC.

The CDR3 nucleotides are TGTGCCAGCAGCCAAGATCAGACTAGCGGCACAGATACGCAGTATTTT. Encoded protein: CASSQDQTSGTDTQYF. The rearrangement joins TRBV3-1 (or the pseudogene TRBV3-2) to TRBJ2-3; TRBD2 agrees at 8 bases. Germline lookup yields CDR1 LGHDT and CDR2 YNNKEL (reference sequence). This CDR3 region has 16 residues. With 0 bases clipped from V and 1 base from J, the junction kept 3 bases outside the gene matches.

V usage is TRBV4-1 and J usage is TRBJ1-4; D might be TRBD1 (5 bases). This CDR3 contains 19 residues. Deletions cut 1 base from V and 0 bases from J, with 18 bases between. Germline loops: CDR1 MGHRA, CDR2 YSYEKL. CDR3 in amino acids: CASSQGIGTGTPTNEKLFF. CDR3 coding DNA: TGCGCCAGCAGCCAAGGGATTGGTACGGGGACCCCAACTAATGAAAAACTGTTTTTT.

V and J are TRBV9 and TRBJ1-1; D is possibly TRBD1 (5 bases). Germline CDR1 and CDR2: SGDLS and YYNGEE. Trimming shortened V by 4 bases and J by 5 bases, and 15 bases separated the two germline ends. This CDR3 is 14 amino acids long. The DNA for the CDR3 is TGTGCCAGCAGCCCCGGGGGGGGTAGGACTGAAGCTTTCTTT. This sequence encodes CASSPGGGRTEAFF.